One sample yielded the 4 T cell receptor beta chains listed below, sequenced in a study of CD4+ T cells in melanoma. Sequenced by immunoSEQ multiplex PCR; TCRdb stores in-frame clones only, minus some. The sample has thousands of clones; 52% are singletons. The sample taken for sequencing was cells from a culture (not recorded whether cultured in vitro). The receptors come from a human donor with melanoma.

This chain uses TRBV6-1 with TRBJ1-1; 9 bases fit TRBD1. The CDR3 runs 15 residues. Per germline, CDR1 MNHNS and CDR2 SASEGT. Trimming cost V 6 bases and J 5 bases; bases outside gene matches: 10. The CDR3 reads CASSLRDRVGTEAFF. The CDR3 bases are TGTGCCAGCAGCCTCCGGGACAGGGTTGGGACTGAAGCTTTCTTT.

The genes are TRBV30 and TRBJ1-5; 9 nucleotides line up with TRBD1. V shed 4 bases, J shed 12 bases, and the junction held 16 bases outside the gene matches. CDR3 size: 15 residues. The germline CDR1 and CDR2 sequences are GTSNPN and SVGIG (reference sequence). The CDR3 spells CAWTPMGTGNVHQHF. The CDR3 nucleotides are TGTGCCTGGACTCCCATGGGGACAGGGAACGTACACCAGCATTTT.

The chain couples TRBV7-2 to TRBJ1-5; D ambiguous. The germline V and J ends were trimmed by 5 bases and 1 base, with 21 bases remaining between them. Germline-derived CDR1 and CDR2 are SGHTA and FQGNSA. The CDR3 sequence is 18 residues long. The chain's CDR3 is CASSRILGSSGSNQPQHF. CDR3 DNA sequence: TGTGCCAGCAGCCGAATCCTAGGGTCCTCGGGGAGCAATCAGCCCCAGCATTTT.

The chain couples TRBV5-1 to TRBJ2-7; no definite D call. The CDR3 extends over 12 amino acids. Germline values: CDR1 SGHRS, CDR2 YFSETQ. V was cut by 3 bases and J by 0 bases, with 4 bases left in between. CDR3 loop: CASSWDSYEQYF. Written as DNA, the CDR3 is TGCGCCAGCAGCTGGGACTCCTACGAGCAGTACTTC.